The entry that follows covers one TCR beta chain sequence. Indicated time point: cycle 4 day 1 (C4D1), after more than five weeks of nivolumab. Exposure to brentuximab vedotin varied, and each patient had relapsed following autologous stem cell transplantation. Method: immunoSEQ multiplex PCR; TCRdb's copy keeps in-frame clones and lacks some. The sample has tens of thousands of clones, around four fifths seen once. This entry is derived from a study of PD-1 blockade in classical Hodgkin lymphoma. Trimming removed 5 bases at V and 7 bases at J, with 22 bases between. The CDR3 runs to 16 residues. The germline gives CDR1 MDHEN, CDR2 SYDVKM.

The genes are TRBV28 and TRBJ2-3, with D unresolved. This specimen consisted of peripheral blood mononuclear cells (PBMCs), obtained before the fourth cycle of nivolumab. This receptor was taken from a human donor with classical Hodgkin lymphoma. The CDR3 sequence: CASSTVGESPTHTQYF. In nucleotides, the CDR3 is TGTGCCAGCAGTACTGTTGGCGAGAGTCCAACCCATACGCAGTATTTT.